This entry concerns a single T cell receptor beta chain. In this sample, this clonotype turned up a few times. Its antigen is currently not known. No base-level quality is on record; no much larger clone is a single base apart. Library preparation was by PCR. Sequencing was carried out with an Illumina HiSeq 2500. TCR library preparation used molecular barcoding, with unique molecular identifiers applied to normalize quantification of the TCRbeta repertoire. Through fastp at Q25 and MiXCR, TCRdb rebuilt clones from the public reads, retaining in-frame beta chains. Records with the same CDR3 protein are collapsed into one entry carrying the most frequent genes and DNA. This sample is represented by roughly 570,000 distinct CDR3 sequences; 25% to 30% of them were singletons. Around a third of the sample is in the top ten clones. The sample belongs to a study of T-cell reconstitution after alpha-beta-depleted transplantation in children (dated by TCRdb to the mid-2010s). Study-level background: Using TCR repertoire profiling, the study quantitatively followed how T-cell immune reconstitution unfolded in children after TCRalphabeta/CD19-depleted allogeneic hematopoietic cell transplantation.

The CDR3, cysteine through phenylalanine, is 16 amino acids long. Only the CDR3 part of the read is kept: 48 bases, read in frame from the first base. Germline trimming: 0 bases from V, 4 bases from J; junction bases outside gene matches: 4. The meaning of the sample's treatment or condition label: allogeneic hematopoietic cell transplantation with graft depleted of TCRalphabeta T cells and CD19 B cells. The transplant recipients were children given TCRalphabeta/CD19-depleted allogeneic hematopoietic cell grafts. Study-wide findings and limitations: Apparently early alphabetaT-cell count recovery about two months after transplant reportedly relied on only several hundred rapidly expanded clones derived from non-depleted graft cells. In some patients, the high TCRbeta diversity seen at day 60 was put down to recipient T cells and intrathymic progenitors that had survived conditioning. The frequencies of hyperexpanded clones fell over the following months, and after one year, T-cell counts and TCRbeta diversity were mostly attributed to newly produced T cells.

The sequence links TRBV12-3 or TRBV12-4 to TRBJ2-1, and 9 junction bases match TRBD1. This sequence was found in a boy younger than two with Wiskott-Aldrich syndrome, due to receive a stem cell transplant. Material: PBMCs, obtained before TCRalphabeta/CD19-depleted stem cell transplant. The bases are TGTGCCAGCAGTTTAGCGCTCGGACAGGGGTACAATGAGCAGTTCTTC. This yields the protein CASSLALGQGYNEQFF.